These 27 T cell receptor beta chains share one sample of origin, sequenced in a study of blood T cell repertoires in COVID-19. Profiled with immunoSEQ multiplex PCR; TCRdb holds only in-frame clones, not every one. The sample has tens of thousands of clones, under 90% seen once. Sequenced input: peripheral blood. Receptors originate from a woman aged 55-69 years with acute or convalescent COVID-19.

The CDR3 nucleotides read TGTGCCAGCAGGGAGGACCGCCGATATGGCTACACCTTC. It yields the protein CASREDRRYGYTF. V usage is TRBV6-5 and J usage is TRBJ1-2; the D is unclear. Trimming shortened V by 6 bases and J by 5 bases, and 13 bases separated the two germline ends. The CDR3 is 13 residues long. The germline V gene encodes CDR1 MNHEY and CDR2 SVGAGI.

The chain has TRBV2 and TRBJ2-1, with TRBD1 matching 9 bases. This CDR3 has 14 amino acids. Germline V gene data show CDR1 as SNHLY and CDR2 as FYNNEI. Trimming took 6 bases from V and 8 from J; bases not matched to a gene: 8. In DNA, the CDR3 is TGTGCCAGCAGCGCGACAGGGGGACGCTATGAGCAGTTCTTC. Translation: CASSATGGRYEQFF.

This chain uses TRBV5-1 with TRBJ2-5, with a possible D match to TRBD1 (6 bases). The CDR3 totals 14 residues. CDR1 and CDR2 from the germline V gene are SGHRS and YFSETQ. The germline V and J ends were trimmed by 0 bases and 2 bases, with 8 bases remaining between them. The CDR3 is CASSLGGHQETQYF. In nucleotides, the CDR3 is TGCGCCAGCAGCTTGGGGGGACATCAAGAGACCCAGTACTTC.

This clone was observed a handful of times. This chain connects TRBV5-1 to TRBJ2-7; 10 positions agree with TRBD2. CDR1 and CDR2 (germline): SGHRS, YFSETQ. CDR3 length: 17 residues. With V trimmed by 0 bases and J by 0 bases, 6 bases remained unmatched. The CDR3 bases are TGCGCCAGCAGCTTGGTTCATCTAGCGGGAGTCTCCTACGAGCAGTACTTC. It codes for CASSLVHLAGVSYEQYF.

This CDR3 is CASGLDRSSYNEQFF. CDR3 in DNA: TGTGCTAGTGGCCTAGACAGGAGCTCCTACAATGAGCAGTTCTTC. The chain carries TRBV12-5 and TRBJ2-1; the D gene is possibly TRBD1 (6 bases). V shed 6 bases and J shed 0 bases, with 12 bases lying between them. Germline V gene data show CDR1 as LGHNT and CDR2 as FRNRAP. The CDR3 runs 15 residues.

The chain employs TRBV28 and TRBJ2-3, with TRBD2 as a possible D gene (6 bases). This CDR3 is 14 amino acids long. Germline CDR1 MDHEN, CDR2 SYDVKM. Trimming took off 11 bases at V and 7 bases at J, with 22 bases between the two ends. Here the CDR3 DNA reads TGTGCCGCCTCAGGTGGGGGGAGGAGGAATACGCAGTATTTT. This codes for CAASGGGRRNTQYF.

This clone was counted a few times. The DNA of the CDR3 is TGTGCCAGCAGCTCGGACTTCACCTACGAGCAGTACTTC. Its translation is CASSSDFTYEQYF. This chain joins TRBV7-9 and TRBJ2-7, with D perhaps TRBD2 (5 bases). Per the germline V gene, CDR1 is SEHNR and CDR2 is FQNEAQ (reference sequence). Trimming took 4 bases from V and 2 from J, leaving 9 bases between them. CDR3 size: 13 residues.

This sequence joins TRBV6-5 and TRBJ1-6; TRBD1 aligns across 8 bases. The CDR3 has 15 amino acids. Germline CDR1 and CDR2: MNHEY and SVGAGI. The trim removed 7 bases at V and 6 bases at J, leaving 8 bases unmatched. The CDR3: CASNQRTGINSPLHF. The DNA for the CDR3 is TGTGCCAGCAATCAAAGGACAGGGATTAATTCACCCCTCCACTTT.

There are a few counts of this clone. The chain uses TRBV28 and TRBJ1-1; 8 bases line up with TRBD1. The CDR3 has 14 residues. With V trimmed by 6 bases and J by 5 bases, 8 bases remained unmatched. CDR1 is MDHEN and CDR2 is SYDVKM in the germline V gene. CDR3 sequence: CASSRQGSWTEAFF. CDR3 in DNA: TGTGCCAGCAGCAGACAGGGGTCGTGGACTGAAGCTTTCTTT.

This chain links TRBV29-1 with TRBJ2-7; D might be TRBD1 (5 bases). The V and J ends lost 6 bases and 3 bases respectively, with 12 bases between them. Germline CDR1 is SQVTM and CDR2 is ANQGSEA. The CDR3 has 12 residues. The CDR3 loop is CSVRQGDYEQYF. DNA for the CDR3: TGCAGCGTACGGCAGGGTGACTACGAGCAGTACTTC.

V usage is TRBV6-5 and J usage is TRBJ1-1; 11 bases map to TRBD1. CDR3 length: 14 residues. J was trimmed by 7 bases and V by 2 bases; bases with no gene match: 3. Germline CDR1 and CDR2: MNHEY and SVGAGI. The CDR3 DNA reads TGTGCCAGCAGTTACGGACAGGGGGCGAGTGAAGCTTTCTTT. This sequence encodes CASSYGQGASEAFF.

This clone came up once. The chain employs TRBV7-6 and TRBJ2-2; 10 bases map to TRBD1. The junction had 6 bases not matched to a gene; V was cut back by 5 bases and J by 3 bases. The CDR3 has 16 residues. In germline, CDR1 is SGHVS, CDR2 FNYEAQ. CDR3 amino acids: CASSARQGADTGELFF. CDR3 nucleotide sequence: TGTGCCAGCAGCGCCCGACAGGGGGCGGACACCGGGGAGCTGTTTTTT.

This sequence joins TRBV5-1 and TRBJ1-2, with D possibly being TRBD1 (5 bases). The V gene lost 0 bases and the J gene lost 0 bases, with 6 bases spanning the gap. Germline V gene data show CDR1 as SGHRS and CDR2 as YFSETQ. The CDR3 consists of 14 residues. The CDR3 DNA reads TGCGCCAGCAGCTTGGACAGGACTAACTATGGCTACACCTTC. It is translated as CASSLDRTNYGYTF.

V gene TRBV28 combines with J gene TRBJ1-5, with 7 bases that match TRBD1. From germline, CDR1 is MDHEN and CDR2 SYDVKM. The V and J ends lost 5 bases and 0 bases, in that order; junction bases with no gene match: 4. CDR3 length: 15 residues. The CDR3 sequence is CASSHRGVSNQPQHF. Written as DNA, the CDR3 is TGTGCCAGCAGTCACAGGGGAGTTAGCAATCAGCCCCAGCATTTT.

The chain carries TRBV5-4 and TRBJ1-1; TRBD1 aligns across 9 bases. The germline CDR1 and CDR2 sequences are SGHNT and YYREEE (reference sequence). There are 17 residues in the CDR3. V lost 0 bases, J lost 0 bases, and 6 bases stayed unmatched. CDR3 protein: CASSLGTGDLLNTEAFF. As DNA, the CDR3 is TGTGCCAGCAGCTTGGGGACAGGGGATCTTTTGAACACTGAAGCTTTCTTT.

The V and J genes are TRBV9 and TRBJ2-3; TRBD2 aligns across 10 bases. J lost 0 bases, V lost 6 bases, and 4 bases had no gene match. Germline loops: CDR1 SGDLS, CDR2 YYNGEE. This CDR3 comprises 15 residues. The CDR3 nucleotides are TGTGCCAGCAACCTAGCGGGGGCTAGCACAGATACGCAGTATTTT. The encoded protein is CASNLAGASTDTQYF.

The chain joins TRBV28 to TRBJ1-1; D not certain. The CDR3 spans 14 residues. CDR1 and CDR2 from the germline V gene are MDHEN and SYDVKM. Trimming cost V 3 bases and J 1 base, with 9 bases left between them. The CDR3 sequence is CASSLGGENTEAFF. CDR3 nucleotide sequence: TGTGCCAGCAGTTTGGGAGGAGAGAACACTGAAGCTTTCTTT.

This clone was recorded only once. This chain links TRBV6-1 with TRBJ1-1; possible D gene TRBD1, 5 bases. Germline lookup yields CDR1 MNHNS and CDR2 SASEGT. The CDR3 loop spans 12 amino acids. V was trimmed by 1 base and J by 11 bases, leaving 11 bases between them. CDR3 amino acids: CASSEVRAGAFF. The CDR3, as DNA: TGTGCCAGCAGTGAAGTACGGGCAGGGGCTTTCTTT.

This clone turned up a few times. V is TRBV7-9 and J is TRBJ1-5; no definite D call. The germline V and J ends were trimmed by 5 bases and 2 bases, with 16 bases remaining between them. CDR1 is SEHNR and CDR2 is FQNEAQ in the germline V gene (reference sequence). The CDR3 loop spans 16 amino acids. CDR3 bases: TGTGCCAGCAGCGCGACCGACACCGGTGGCAATCAGCCCCAGCATTTT. As protein: CASSATDTGGNQPQHF.

The chain carries TRBV11-1 and TRBJ1-2; D not certain. The V and J ends lost 3 bases and 3 bases respectively, with 8 bases between them. Per the germline V gene, CDR1 is SGHAT and CDR2 is FQDESV (reference sequence). The CDR3 runs 13 residues. CDR3 bases: TGTGCCAGCAGCTTCAACGGAGACTATGGCTACACCTTC. As protein: CASSFNGDYGYTF.

The sample holds a few counts of this clone. The rearrangement joins TRBV6-5 to TRBJ2-1; TRBD2 matches 9 bases. CDR1 MNHEY and CDR2 SVGAGI come from the germline V gene. The CDR3 length is 14 residues. The V gene end was trimmed by 2 bases and the J gene end by 10 bases; junction bases not matched to a gene: 6. The CDR3 sequence is CASSYDGTSREQFF. The CDR3 coding sequence is TGTGCCAGCAGTTACGACGGGACTAGCAGGGAGCAGTTCTTC.

This rearrangement joins TRBV4-2 to TRBJ1-1, with D possibly being TRBD1 (6 bases). Germline CDR1 is LGHNA and CDR2 is YNFKEQ. The CDR3 sequence is 13 residues long. Trimming took off 3 bases at V and 8 bases at J, with 13 bases between the two ends. CDR3 region: CASSHDWGREAFF. CDR3 in DNA: TGTGCCAGCAGCCATGACTGGGGGCGCGAAGCTTTCTTT.

V gene TRBV28 combines with J gene TRBJ2-2; 8 bases agree with TRBD1. The J segment lost 3 bases and the V segment lost 6 bases, leaving 3 bases of the junction unmatched. This CDR3 has 14 residues. The V gene's germline CDR1 is MDHEN and CDR2 SYDVKM. The CDR3 bases are TGTGCCAGCAGCTCAGGGGGCTACACCGGGGAGCTGTTTTTT. Translating it yields CASSSGGYTGELFF.

The rearrangement uses TRBV6-5 and TRBJ2-2; tentative D call: TRBD1 (7 bases). The CDR3 totals 15 residues. Germline V gene lookup returns CDR1 MNHEY and CDR2 SVGAGI. Trimming took off 5 bases at V and 7 bases at J, with 17 bases between the two ends. Here the CDR3 DNA reads TGTGCCAGCAGTCCCAGCCAGGGGGGCGGCGGGGAGCTGTTTTTT. Translated, it gives CASSPSQGGGGELFF.

The chain combines TRBV2 with TRBJ1-2; maybe TRBD1 (6 bases). Between the trimmed V and J ends, which lost 1 base and 2 bases, there was a span of 11 bases. Germline V CDR1 and CDR2: SNHLY, FYNNEI. This CDR3 contains 15 residues. CDR3 sequence: CASSEGQGHNYGYTF. The CDR3 coding sequence is TGTGCCAGCAGTGAAGGCCAGGGACACAACTATGGCTACACCTTC.

The chain links TRBV30 to TRBJ1-2; unclear D gene. V shed 2 bases and J shed 5 bases, with 15 bases lying between them. CDR3 size: 14 residues. The germline gives CDR1 GTSNPN, CDR2 SVGIG (reference sequence). The CDR3 bases are TGTGCCTGGAGTCCAACACGTCGCAGGTATGGCTACACCTTC. It encodes CAWSPTRRRYGYTF.

This chain uses TRBV28 with TRBJ1-4, with 9 nucleotides matching TRBD1. There are 13 residues in the CDR3. With 5 bases clipped from V and 7 bases from J, the junction kept 2 bases outside the gene matches. Germline loops: CDR1 MDHEN, CDR2 SYDVKM. CDR3 loop: CASSGQGREKLFF. The CDR3 region has the DNA TGTGCCAGCAGTGGACAGGGGCGTGAAAAACTGTTTTTT.